This paragraph covers one T cell receptor beta chain sequence. This sample is part of a study of blood T cell repertoires in COVID-19. The protocol was immunoSEQ multiplex PCR, while the TCRdb copy is restricted to in-frame clones and leaves out a portion. In the table there are around 300,000 clones, 65% to 85% of which are singletons. The trim removed 3 bases at V and 6 bases at J, leaving 12 bases unmatched. Germline V lookup: CDR1 MNHEY, CDR2 SMNVEV (reference sequence). The CDR3 consists of 16 residues. The TCR sequence derives from a man aged 30-40 years with active or convalescent COVID-19. What was sequenced was peripheral blood. This chain joins TRBV27 and TRBJ2-3; 7 bases align to TRBD2. CDR3 sequence reads: CASSLASGSHGDTQYF. The CDR3 DNA follows: TGTGCCAGCAGTTTGGCTAGCGGATCCCACGGGGATACGCAGTATTTT.